The 3 T cell receptor beta chains below all came from one sample that was sequenced in a study of blood T cell repertoires in COVID-19. Assay: immunoSEQ multiplex PCR; the TCRdb copy retains only in-frame clones and omits some. Among 60,000 to 75,000 clones listed, about nine tenths were seen once. Sample: peripheral blood. The receptors shown here come from a human donor in a cohort sampled during active COVID-19.

The chain links TRBV25-1 to TRBJ2-7, with D tentatively TRBD1 (6 bases). Trimming cost V 6 bases and J 4 bases, with 13 bases left between them. The CDR3 totals 13 residues. Germline-derived CDR1 and CDR2 are MGHDK and SYGVNS. The CDR3 is CASRDSNRYEQYF. CDR3 coding DNA: TGTGCCAGCAGGGACAGTAACCGGTACGAGCAGTACTTC.

This chain links TRBV19 with TRBJ1-2; 9 bases match TRBD1. Losses at the gene ends were 8 bases for V and 2 bases for J; bases not matched to a gene: 6. The germline V gene encodes CDR1 LNHDA and CDR2 SQIVND (reference sequence). The CDR3 sequence is 14 residues long. This chain's CDR3 is CASWDREENYGYTF. For the CDR3, the DNA is TGTGCCAGTTGGGACAGGGAGGAAAACTATGGCTACACCTTC.

The chain combines TRBV4-1 with TRBJ2-6, with D maybe TRBD1 (5 bases). The germline V and J ends were trimmed by 1 base and 1 base, with 11 bases remaining between them. The CDR3 covers 17 residues. Germline V gene sequence: CDR1 MGHRA, CDR2 YSYEKL. CDR3 in DNA: TGCGCCAGCAGCCAAGTTACAGGACGTTCTGGGGCCAACGTCCTGACTTTC. Amino acid sequence: CASSQVTGRSGANVLTF.